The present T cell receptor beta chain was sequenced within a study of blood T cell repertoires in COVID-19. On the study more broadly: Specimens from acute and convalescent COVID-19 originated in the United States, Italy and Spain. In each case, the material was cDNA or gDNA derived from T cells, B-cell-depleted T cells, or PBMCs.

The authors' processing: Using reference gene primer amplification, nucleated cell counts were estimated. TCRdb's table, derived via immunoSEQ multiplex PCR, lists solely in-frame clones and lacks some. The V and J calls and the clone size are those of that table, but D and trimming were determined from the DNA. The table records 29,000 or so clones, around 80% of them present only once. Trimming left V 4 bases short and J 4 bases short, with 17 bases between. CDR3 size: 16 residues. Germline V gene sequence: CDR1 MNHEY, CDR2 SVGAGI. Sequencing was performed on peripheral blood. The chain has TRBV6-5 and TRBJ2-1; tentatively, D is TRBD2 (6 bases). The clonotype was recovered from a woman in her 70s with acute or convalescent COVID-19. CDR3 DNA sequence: TGTGCCAGCAGTTTGACTAGACGGGGGAGTTACAATGAGCAGTTCTTC. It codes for CASSLTRRGSYNEQFF.